The 27 T cell receptor beta chains below were found in one sample sequenced in a study of blood T cell repertoires in COVID-19. Sequenced by immunoSEQ multiplex PCR; TCRdb stores in-frame clones only, minus some. The repertoire includes some 300,000 clones, roughly 86% of them detected once, and roughly a tenth sits in the top ten. The sample taken for sequencing was PBMCs or T cells enriched from blood (not recorded which). Receptors were obtained from a woman in her twenties or thirties who had recovered from COVID-19.

The CDR3 here is CASSLSGQGERNTIYF. The CDR3 DNA sequence: TGTGCCAGCAGTTTATCGGGACAGGGGGAAAGAAACACCATATATTTT. The chain employs TRBV27 and TRBJ1-3; 11 bases are shared with TRBD1. The germline CDR1 and CDR2 sequences are MNHEY and SMNVEV (reference sequence). The CDR3 runs 16 residues. V lost 0 bases and J lost 5; bases outside the gene matches: 3.

The gene calls are TRBV27 and TRBJ1-2, with D perhaps matching TRBD1 (6 bases). The CDR3 runs 14 residues. Germline CDR1 is MNHEY and CDR2 is SMNVEV (reference sequence). Trimming removed 4 bases at V and 3 bases at J, with 12 bases between. This chain's CDR3 is CASSWGGADYGYTF. Written as DNA, the CDR3 is TGTGCCAGCAGTTGGGGGGGGGCTGACTATGGCTACACCTTC.

The genes are TRBV12-5 and TRBJ1-4, with 10 nucleotides matching TRBD1. The V segment lost 5 bases and the J segment 3 bases; nucleotides outside the gene matches: 18. CDR1 is LGHNT and CDR2 is FRNRAP in the germline V gene. The CDR3 consists of 20 residues. The CDR3 protein is CASGRGQPGQGIHANEKLFF. CDR3 DNA: TGTGCTAGTGGTCGAGGTCAACCGGGACAGGGGATTCATGCTAATGAAAAACTGTTTTTT. The whole variable domain, remainder taken from reference TRBV12-5 and TRBJ1-4, is DARVTQTPRHKVTEMGQEVTMRCQPILGHNTVFWYRQTMMQGLELLAYFRNRAPLDDSGMPKDRFSAEMPDATLATLKIQPSEPRDSAVYFCASGRGQPGQGIHANEKLFFGSGTQLSVL.

The rearrangement joins TRBV5-1 to TRBJ2-5; 13 bases fit TRBD2. The germline CDR1 and CDR2 sequences are SGHRS and YFSETQ. The CDR3 contains 15 residues. V trimming: 4 bases; J trimming: 2 bases; junction bases outside the gene matches: 2. The CDR3: CASSAGLAGQETQYF. CDR3 nucleotides: TGCGCCAGCAGCGCGGGACTAGCGGGGCAAGAGACCCAGTACTTC. The full variable domain, its missing parts supplied by reference TRBV5-1 and TRBJ2-5, is KAGVTQTPRYLIKTRGQQVTLSCSPISGHRSVSWYQQTPGQGLQFLFEYFSETQRNKGNFPGRFSGRQFSNSRSEMNVSTLELGDSALYLCASSAGLAGQETQYFGPGTRLLVL.

The chain has TRBV15 and TRBJ1-2, with TRBD1 matching over 12 bases. CDR3 length equals 15 residues. V dropped 1 base and J dropped 8; count of bases not matched to a gene: 5. Germline assignment: CDR1 LNHNV and CDR2 YYDKDF (reference sequence). The CDR3 nucleotides read TGTGCCACCAGCAGAGGGGGACAGGGGGCCTTAGGCTACACCTTC. Its translation is CATSRGGQGALGYTF.

This chain joins TRBV15 and TRBJ1-5, with TRBD1 matching over 9 bases. Looked up from germline, CDR1 is LNHNV and CDR2 is YYDKDF (reference sequence). The CDR3 sequence is 15 residues long. V gave up 3 bases and J gave up 3 bases; unmatched junction bases: 3. The CDR3 loop is CATSRDRGVNQPQHF. The CDR3 bases are TGTGCCACCAGCAGGGACAGGGGCGTCAATCAGCCCCAGCATTTT.

V usage is TRBV29-1 and J usage is TRBJ2-1; tentatively, D is TRBD2 (5 bases). Looked up from germline, CDR1 is SQVTM and CDR2 is ANQGSEA. This CDR3 contains 15 residues. Trimming left V 4 bases short and J 0 bases short, with 13 bases between. The CDR3 loop reads CSVAGSGSSYNEQFF. CDR3 coding DNA: TGCAGCGTTGCTGGATCGGGGAGCTCCTACAATGAGCAGTTCTTC.

The chain carries TRBV11-2 and TRBJ2-1; 7 bases match TRBD1. The V segment lost 5 bases and the J segment 4 bases; nucleotides outside the gene matches: 11. The CDR3 is 16 residues long. Germline loops: CDR1 SGHAT, CDR2 FQNNGV. The DNA of the CDR3 is TGTGCCAGCAGCCCATTCCGGGACAGAGAATACAATGAGCAGTTCTTC. Protein: CASSPFRDREYNEQFF.

The chain carries TRBV18 and TRBJ1-6, with 7 bases identical to TRBD1. V dropped 6 bases and J dropped 6; count of bases not matched to a gene: 11. Germline V gene lookup returns CDR1 KGHSH and CDR2 LQKENI. The CDR3 totals 16 residues. In DNA, the CDR3 is TGTGCCAGCTCTCCCAACGAGAGACAGGGTAATTCACCCCTCCACTTT. Translating gives CASSPNERQGNSPLHF. The full variable domain, rest sourced from reference TRBV18 and TRBJ1-6, is NAGVMQNPRHLVRRRGQEARLRCSPMKGHSHVYWYRQLPEEGLKFMVYLQKENIIDESGMPKERFSAEFPKEGPSILRIQQVVRGDSAAYFCASSPNERQGNSPLHFGNGTRLTVT.

The chain combines TRBV7-2 with TRBJ2-7, with TRBD1 as a possible D gene (5 bases). Trimming removed 10 bases at V and 3 bases at J, with 22 bases between. The CDR3 length is 15 residues. Germline V CDR1 and CDR2: SGHTA, FQGNSA. CDR3 loop: CATQKGQGIYYEQYF. In DNA form, the CDR3 reads TGTGCCACCCAAAAGGGGCAGGGTATTTACTACGAGCAGTACTTC.

The chain has TRBV14 and TRBJ2-3; 7 positions match TRBD2. V shed 5 bases and J 3 bases; nucleotides not matched to a gene: 2. This CDR3 is built from 13 residues. Germline CDR1 is SGHDN and CDR2 is FVKESK. The CDR3 DNA follows: TGTGCCAGCAGCTCCGGGAGGACAGATACGCAGTATTTT. As protein: CASSSGRTDTQYF.

The chain has TRBV7-9 and TRBJ1-5; the D gene is possibly TRBD1 (5 bases). The V and J ends lost 1 base and 5 bases respectively, with 9 bases between them. Germline CDR1 SEHNR, CDR2 FQNEAQ (reference sequence). The CDR3 extends over 14 amino acids. For the CDR3, the DNA is TGTGCCAGCAGCTTAGGGGGGGAGGATCAGCCCCAGCATTTT. This translates into CASSLGGEDQPQHF.

J is TRBJ2-7 and V is TRBV15; 10 bases are a match to TRBD2. The ends lost 6 bases at V and 7 bases at J; junction bases unmatched: 12. The CDR3 has 15 residues. Germline V gene lookup returns CDR1 LNHNV and CDR2 YYDKDF (reference sequence). The CDR3 here is CATSPQREGSEEQYF. The CDR3 DNA reads TGTGCCACCAGTCCCCAGCGGGAGGGGTCTGAAGAGCAGTACTTC.

The chain links TRBV7-6 to TRBJ1-5; 10 positions agree with TRBD1. Germline V lookup: CDR1 SGHVS, CDR2 FNYEAQ. V was clipped by 5 bases and J by 5 bases; unmatched bases: 9. There are 16 residues in the CDR3. CDR3 sequence (DNA): TGTGCCAGCAGCCCGGCCGGGACAGGGGCGGATCAGCCCCAGCATTTT. It translates to CASSPAGTGADQPQHF.

The rearrangement uses TRBV7-8 and TRBJ1-4; TRBD1 matches at 8 bases. Germline V gives CDR1 SGHVS, CDR2 FQNEAQ. Unmatched junction bases numbered 4, after V lost 1 base and J lost 6 bases. The CDR3 contains 15 residues. CDR3: CASSLVSRGHEKLFF. CDR3 DNA sequence: TGTGCCAGCAGCTTAGTTTCCAGGGGGCATGAAAAACTGTTTTTT.

The sample holds a few counts of this clone. The CDR3 sequence is CASSDIKGQGLGEQFF. CDR3 in DNA: TGTGCCAGCAGTGACATAAAGGGACAGGGGTTGGGTGAGCAGTTCTTC. V is TRBV6-4 and J is TRBJ2-1, with 10 bases lining up with TRBD1. Germline V gene lookup returns CDR1 MRHNA and CDR2 SNTAGT. The CDR3 spans 16 residues. The trim removed 2 bases at V and 9 bases at J, leaving 10 bases unmatched.

The rearrangement uses TRBV4-1 and TRBJ2-1; a weak D match, TRBD1 (5 bases). Trimming stripped 1 base from V and 3 bases from J, with 13 bases between. Germline CDR1 and CDR2: MGHRA and YSYEKL. The CDR3 is made up of 16 amino acids. The chain's CDR3 is CASSQADSRSYNEQFF. The CDR3 nucleotides read TGCGCCAGCAGCCAAGCAGACAGTCGGAGCTACAATGAGCAGTTCTTC.

The CDR3 region is CASSLAYGRSDTQYF. CDR3 DNA: TGTGCCAGCAGCTTAGCGTACGGGAGGAGTGATACGCAGTATTTT. The V call is TRBV7-2, the J call TRBJ2-3; TRBD2 matches at 7 bases. The J segment lost 6 bases and the V segment lost 0 bases, leaving 6 bases of the junction unmatched. CDR3 length: 15 residues. Per the germline V gene, CDR1 is SGHTA and CDR2 is FQGNSA.

The chain has TRBV18 and TRBJ1-1, with 8 bases that match TRBD1. Trimming at V came to 0 bases and at J to 1 base, leaving 1 base not matched to a gene. Germline values: CDR1 KGHSH, CDR2 LQKENI. This CDR3 has 15 residues. CDR3 loop: CASSPPTGANTEAFF. Here the CDR3 DNA reads TGTGCCAGCTCACCACCGACAGGGGCGAACACTGAAGCTTTCTTT.

The chain employs TRBV2 and TRBJ1-5, with a possible D match to TRBD1 (5 bases). This CDR3 region has 13 residues. Per the germline V gene, CDR1 is SNHLY and CDR2 is FYNNEI. The V gene lost 3 bases and the J gene lost 5 bases, with 8 bases spanning the gap. CDR3 region: CASSDQGYQPQHF. The DNA for the CDR3 is TGTGCCAGCAGTGATCAGGGATATCAGCCCCAGCATTTT.

This clone was recorded once. This sequence joins TRBV5-8 and TRBJ2-7; 8 bases are a match to TRBD2. The CDR3 is 19 amino acids. Looked up from germline, CDR1 is SGHTS and CDR2 is YDEGEE. The V gene end was trimmed by 1 base and the J gene end by 0 bases; junction bases not matched to a gene: 15. The CDR3 DNA reads TGTGCCAGCAGCTTGTTCCGAGGAGTAAGAACTAGCGGCTCCTACGAGCAGTACTTC. Translation gives CASSLFRGVRTSGSYEQYF.

The V and J genes are TRBV5-6 and TRBJ1-6, with 7 bases aligning to TRBD1. The CDR3 length is 14 residues. Germline trimming cut 0 bases from V and 7 bases from J; bases unmatched to any gene: 1. CDR1 and CDR2 from the germline V gene are SGHDT and YYEEEE. The DNA for the CDR3 is TGTGCCAGCAGCTTGGCAGGGGGGAATTCACCCCTCCACTTT. As protein: CASSLAGGNSPLHF.

This clone came up a few times. This chain connects TRBV5-5 to TRBJ2-7; 9 nucleotides agree with TRBD2. CDR3 length equals 14 residues. With 6 bases clipped from V and 4 bases from J, the junction kept 8 bases outside the gene matches. Germline-derived CDR1 and CDR2 are SGHKS and YYEKEE (reference sequence). In DNA, the CDR3 is TGTGCCAGCACCGATGGGGCGGGAGGGTACGAGCAGTACTTC. Protein product: CASTDGAGGYEQYF.

This sequence joins TRBV5-6 and TRBJ2-1, with 7 bases aligning to TRBD1. The CDR3 covers 14 residues. The V and J ends lost 0 bases and 8 bases, in that order; junction bases with no gene match: 5. Looked up from germline, CDR1 is SGHDT and CDR2 is YYEEEE. CDR3 bases: TGTGCCAGCAGCTTGGCCTACAGGGGTTATGAGCAGTTCTTC. Protein sequence: CASSLAYRGYEQFF. Looking up the rest from reference TRBV5-6 and TRBJ2-1 gives the full variable domain: DAGVTQSPTHLIKTRGQQVTLRCSPKSGHDTVSWYQQALGQGPQFIFQYYEEEERQRGNFPDRFSGHQFPNYSSELNVNALLLGDSALYLCASSLAYRGYEQFFGPGTRLTVL.

V and J are TRBV21-1 and TRBJ2-7; the table gives TRBD2 as D, unverified against the DNA. TRBV21-1 is a documented pseudogene. The CDR3 is made up of 23 amino acids. CDR3 DNA sequence: TGTGCCAGCAGCAAAGCGCAACGGACAGGGCCCAACCTACTAGCGGGCGGTGTTTACGAGCAGTACTTC. This sequence encodes CASSKAQRTGPNLLAGGVYEQYF.

This clone came up once. The chain recombines TRBV28 with TRBJ1-5; the D is unclear. The CDR3 length is 17 residues. From germline, CDR1 is MDHEN and CDR2 SYDVKM. Trimming took off 4 bases at V and 0 bases at J, with 16 bases between the two ends. DNA of the CDR3: TGTGCCAGCAGTTCGGTACACCCACCGGGTAGCAATCAGCCCCAGCATTTT. Translating gives CASSSVHPPGSNQPQHF.

The V and J genes are TRBV28 and TRBJ2-1, with 10 bases matching TRBD1. The CDR3 contains 13 residues. V was pared by 4 bases and J by 9 bases, with 3 bases of the junction left unmatched. CDR1 is MDHEN and CDR2 is SYDVKM in the germline V gene. The CDR3 coding sequence is TGTGCCAGCAGTTGGGACAGGGGCGTTGAGCAGTTCTTC. Translation: CASSWDRGVEQFF.